Listed below are T cell receptor beta chains from one sample, sequenced in a study of CD8+ T cells in alopecia areata. The assay was immunoSEQ multiplex PCR, and TCRdb's table has in-frame clones only and misses some. This sample has around 100,000 clones, with 80% to 90% found just once. The material sequenced was CD8+ T cells sorted from blood, taken around week 30, from a patient treated with tofacitinib. The origin of the receptors is a human donor with alopecia areata. The CDR3 runs from the conserved cysteine through the conserved F or W. A D gene is named only where the DNA matches it firmly. Rows give clone size only sometimes, using once, few, many, or a class for an expanded clone.

TRBD1 | TRBJ2-7 | TRBV13 | NA | TGTGCCAGCAGCCCCGGGACAGGGGGCTACGAGCAGTACTTC | CASSPGTGGYEQYF
TRBD1 | TRBJ2-5 | TRBV7-2 | NA | TGTGCCAGCAGTTCCCTGACAGGGGGCTATGAGACCCAGTACTTC | CASSSLTGGYETQYF
NA | TRBJ1-1 | TRBV6-1 | NA | TGTGCCAGCAGTGAGGCCAGTTGGGAAATGAACACTGAAGCTTTCTTT | CASSEASWEMNTEAFF
TRBD1 | TRBJ2-1 | TRBV7-9 | NA | TGTGCCAGCAGCTTAGAACAGGGGTTCTATGAGCAGTTCTTC | CASSLEQGFYEQFF
NA | TRBJ2-1 | TRBV11-2 | NA | TGTGCCAGCAGCTTAGAGGTGGGGTTGTCCTACAATGAGCAGTTCTTC | CASSLEVGLSYNEQFF
NA | TRBJ2-5 | TRBV6-6 | NA | TGTGCCAGCAGTTACGACAGAGAGACCCAGTACTTC | CASSYDRETQYF
TRBD1 | TRBJ2-5 | TRBV9 | NA | TGTGCCAGCAGCCCCCATGGGGGGACAGGGGCCCAAGAGACCCAGTACTTC | CASSPHGGTGAQETQYF
TRBD2 | TRBJ2-7 | TRBV5-1 | once | TGCGCCAGCAGCATGACTAGCGGCACCTACGAGCAGTACTTC | CASSMTSGTYEQYF
NA | TRBJ1-1 | TRBV7-9 | once | TGTGCCAGCAGCTTCTCGGGGTACGTGAACACTGAAGCTTTCTTT | CASSFSGYVNTEAFF
TRBD1 | TRBJ1-1 | TRBV5-1 | NA | TGCGCCAGCAGCGCCGCACTACAACGGACAGGGGGCACTGAAGCTTTCTTT | CASSAALQRTGGTEAFF
TRBD1 | TRBJ2-1 | TRBV4-2 | NA | TGTGCCAGCAGCCAAGGTGTGGGGACAGACTACAATGAGCAGTTCTTC | CASSQGVGTDYNEQFF
NA | TRBJ2-7 | TRBV11-2 | NA | TGTGCCAGCAGCTTAGATGCCTGGCAGGGGCCGGGAGAGCAGTACTTC | CASSLDAWQGPGEQYF
TRBD1 | TRBJ1-3 | TRBV14 | NA | TGTGCCAGCAGCCAAGACCACAGGGGGTCTGGAAACACCATATATTTT | CASSQDHRGSGNTIYF
TRBD2 | TRBJ2-7 | TRBV2 | NA | TGTGCCAGCATCCTGACGGGGGGTCCCTACGAGCAGTACTTC | CASILTGGPYEQYF
NA | TRBJ1-1 | TRBV5-4 | NA | TGTGCCAGCAGCCAGGGGTCCACTGAAGCTTTCTTT | CASSQGSTEAFF
NA | TRBJ1-1 | TRBV9 | few | TGTGCCAGCAGCGTAGGGATGAACACTGAAGCTTTCTTT | CASSVGMNTEAFF
NA | TRBJ1-1 | TRBV7-8 | NA | TGTGCCAGCAGGGGAACGGGACACATGAACACTGAAGCTTTCTTT | CASRGTGHMNTEAFF
TRBD2 | TRBJ2-7 | TRBV7-8 | NA | TGTGCCAGCAGCTCGCTAGCGGGAGGGATGAGCTCCTACGAGCAGTACTTC | CASSSLAGGMSSYEQYF
TRBD2 | TRBJ2-1 | TRBV11-2 | NA | TGTGCCAGCAGCTCCTCAAGCGGGAGGGCCAAAAATGAGCAGTTCTTC | CASSSSSGRAKNEQFF
NA | TRBJ2-7 | TRBV29-1 | NA | TGCAGCGTTGAAGATGGGGCCAGATCCTCCTACGAGCAGTACTTC | CSVEDGARSSYEQYF
NA | TRBJ1-5 | TRBV7-2 | NA | TGTGCCAGCAGCATTACCTCAGGATACAATCAGCCCCAGCATTTT | CASSITSGYNQPQHF
NA | TRBJ1-4 | TRBV29-1 | NA | TGCAGCGTTGAAGGGTCCGGCGAAAATGAAAAACTGTTTTTT | CSVEGSGENEKLFF
TRBD2 | TRBJ2-7 | TRBV18 | NA | TGTGCCAGCTCACCGACTAGCGGGAGTGTCGAGCAGTACTTC | CASSPTSGSVEQYF
NA | TRBJ2-7 | TRBV6-1 | NA | TGTGCCAGCACCGGGGGGACAACCTACGAGCAGTACTTC | CASTGGTTYEQYF
NA | TRBJ2-7 | TRBV10-2 | NA | TGCGCCAGCAGTGTCGGACAGTCGACCTACGAGCAGTACTTC | CASSVGQSTYEQYF
NA | TRBJ1-2 | TRBV7-2 | NA | TGTGCCAGCAGCTTACGCGGGGGTGGCTACACCTTC | CASSLRGGGYTF
TRBD2 | TRBJ2-3 | TRBV7-9 | NA | TGTGCCAGCAGTCCTAGCGGGAGTACCACAGATACGCAGTATTTT | CASSPSGSTTDTQYF
NA | TRBJ2-7 | TRBV5-4 | NA | TGTGCCAGCAGCTCGACAGCCTACGAGCAGTACTTC | CASSSTAYEQYF
TRBD2 | TRBJ2-3 | TRBV6-4 | NA | TGTGCCAGCAGTGATCTAGCGGGAGAGGGGACAGATACGCAGTATTTT | CASSDLAGEGTDTQYF
TRBD2 | TRBJ2-7 | TRBV7-6 | NA | TGTGCCAGCAGCTTAGAAACGGGAGGGCCCTACGAGCAGTACTTC | CASSLETGGPYEQYF
NA | TRBJ2-7 | TRBV7-6 | NA | TGTGCCAGCAGCCGTGAGGTGACCTACGAGCAGTACTTC | CASSREVTYEQYF
TRBD1 | TRBJ2-1 | TRBV27 | few | TGTGCCAGCGGCCAGCACAGGGGGCTTGGCGATGAGCAGTTCTTC | CASGQHRGLGDEQFF
TRBD1 | TRBJ1-1 | TRBV10-3 | NA | TGTGCCATCAGTGAGCCGGGACAGATAAACACTGAAGCTTTCTTT | CAISEPGQINTEAFF
TRBD2 | TRBJ2-7 | TRBV7-2 | NA | TGTGCCAGCAGCTTAGTCGGCCTAGCGGGACCGAGCTCCTACGAGCAGTACTTC | CASSLVGLAGPSSYEQYF
TRBD1 | TRBJ2-1 | TRBV28 | once | TGTGCCAGCAGTTCACCCGGACAGGGAACACAGTTCTTC | CASSSPGQGTQFF
TRBD2 | TRBJ2-1 | TRBV9 | NA | TGTGCCAGCAGCGTACTAGCGGGAGTGGATGAGCAGTTCTTC | CASSVLAGVDEQFF
TRBD1 | TRBJ2-7 | TRBV7-8 | NA | TGTGCCAGCGGACAGGGTGGGATCTACGAGCAGTACTTC | CASGQGGIYEQYF
NA | TRBJ2-1 | TRBV29-1 | NA | TGCAGCGTTGAAGATCCCAGGGCTGGCTACAATGAGCAGTTCTTC | CSVEDPRAGYNEQFF
TRBD1 | TRBJ1-1 | TRBV30 | NA | TGTGCCTGGGAATCAGGGGGTCCGACTTTATCGAACACTGAAGCTTTCTTT | CAWESGGPTLSNTEAFF
NA | TRBJ2-7 | TRBV19 | NA | TGTGCCAGTAGTATTGGGGGGACGTCCTACGAGCAGTACTTC | CASSIGGTSYEQYF
NA | TRBJ1-2 | TRBV21-1 | NA | TGTGCCAGCAGCAATATAGGCAGGGCTAACTATGGCTACACCTTC | CASSNIGRANYGYTF
NA | TRBJ1-1 | TRBV7-9 | NA | TGTGCCGGCGGGGGTCAGAACACTGAAGCTTTCTTT | CAGGGQNTEAFF
NA | TRBJ2-7 | TRBV28 | NA | TGTGCCAGCAGTCGTTACACGGAGGCAGTGGACTACGAGCAGTACTTC | CASSRYTEAVDYEQYF